The subject of this entry is one TCR beta chain. A read error may produce the germline difference seen at one junction end. The data belong to a study of blood T cell repertoires in COVID-19. Across the whole study: T cells, B-cell-depleted T cells, or PBMCs supplied cDNA or gDNA.

Measured with immunoSEQ multiplex PCR; TCRdb has only the in-frame clones, and not every one. Of more than 150,000 clones detected, more than 75% appear once; the ten largest clones hold under 0.65%. CDR1 and CDR2 from the germline V gene are MNHNS and SASEGT. This CDR3 has 13 amino acids. Sequencing was done on a sample of peripheral blood. This TCR derives from a man in his sixties with COVID-19, enrolled during active disease. The rearrangement links TRBV6-1 to TRBJ1-2; D is unclear. The CDR3 is CASSELRSGNLNF. Here the CDR3 DNA reads TGTGCCAGCAGTGAACTTAGGAGCGGAAACCTAAACTTC.